This T cell receptor (beta chain) emerged from a study of blood T cells in healthy people across ages. The authors ran a second PCR of about 7 to 12 cycles using a sample-barcoded 5' primer and a J-beta primer mix. Each of the cDNA molecules was tagged by a template-switch adaptor with 12 random nucleotides. Each CDR3 protein gets one entry after TCRdb re-called the 5' RACE reads with MiXCR. The data contain about 500,000 distinct CDR3 sequences, around 24% of them singletons. Samples had at least 6.5 million PBMCs isolated from them. V was clipped by 8 bases and J by 2 bases; unmatched bases: 6. CDR1 is ENHRY and CDR2 is SYGVKD in the germline V gene. CDR3 size: 14 residues. The sample was also linked to a second study, of T cells of mothers and their children. That paper adds: Healthy Caucasian mothers, a few in number, and their six children were the donors. Mothers and children who were related shared slightly more overlap than unrelated pairs, but not significantly more.

The sequenced sample consisted of blood. The source is a boy younger than 18 in good health. The rearrangement joins TRBV10-3 to TRBJ2-3, with 8 bases identical to TRBD2. The CDR3 region has the DNA TGTGCCATCTTGATTAGCGGGAACACAGATACGCAGTATTTT. Protein sequence: CAILISGNTDTQYF.